Below, 9 T cell receptor beta chains from the same sample are listed, as sequenced in a study of beta chain features in type 1 diabetes. Expressed TCRB transcripts were sequenced, since all the RNA that had been isolated was reverse transcribed. Libraries were prepared by immunoSEQ multiplex PCR; TCRdb keeps only in-frame clonotypes and omits some of them. Among about 350,000 clones listed, about 19% were seen once. The specimen was naive CD4+ T cells from blood. The receptors here all came from a woman younger than 35 in good health.

In this sample, this clone turned up a few times. The J gene is TRBJ2-1, the V gene TRBV7-2; 14 nucleotides agree with TRBD2. The CDR3 sequence is 15 residues long. Trimming at V came to 6 bases and at J to 5 bases, leaving 3 bases not matched to a gene. The V gene's germline CDR1 is SGHTA and CDR2 FQGNSA. CDR3 bases: TGTGCCAGCAGGTGGACTAGCGGGGGGAACAATGAGCAGTTCTTC. It encodes CASRWTSGGNNEQFF. Filled out from reference TRBV7-2 and TRBJ2-1, the complete variable domain reads GAGVSQSPSNKVTEKGKDVELRCDPISGHTALYWYRQSLGQGLEFLIYFQGNSAPDKSGLPSDRFSAERTGGSVSTLTIQRTQQEDSAVYLCASRWTSGGNNEQFFGPGTRLTVL.

This clone was seen only a few times. V usage is TRBV5-4 and J usage is TRBJ1-1; D gene ambiguous. The V end lost 0 bases, the J end lost 1 base, and 7 bases lay between the germline ends. The CDR3 extends over 14 amino acids. Per the germline V gene, CDR1 is SGHNT and CDR2 is YYREEE (reference sequence). The CDR3 region has the DNA TGTGCCAGCAGCTTGGACATGTCGAACACTGAAGCTTTCTTT. This translates into CASSLDMSNTEAFF.

V is TRBV2 and J is TRBJ1-4, with a possible D match to TRBD1 (6 bases). The V and J ends lost 7 bases and 8 bases respectively, with 17 bases between them. The germline CDR1 and CDR2 sequences are SNHLY and FYNNEI. CDR3 size: 14 residues. CDR3 nucleotide sequence: TGTGCCAGCAAAGAACAGGGCGGAAGGGAAAAACTGTTTTTT. Translated: CASKEQGGREKLFF.

This chain links TRBV30 with TRBJ1-3; a possible D gene is TRBD1 (6 bases). Between the trimmed V and J ends, which lost 4 bases and 1 base, there was a span of 8 bases. There are 13 residues in the CDR3. Germline V gene data show CDR1 as GTSNPN and CDR2 as SVGIG (reference sequence). The CDR3 sequence: CAWIRGSGNTIYF. In DNA, the CDR3 is TGTGCCTGGATCAGGGGTTCTGGAAACACCATATATTTT. Based on the CDR3 plus reference TRBV30 and TRBJ1-3, the full variable domain is SQTIHQWPATLVQPVGSPLSLECTVEGTSNPNLYWYRQAAGRGLQLLFYSVGIGQISSEVPQNLSASRPQDRQFILSSKKLLLSDSGFYLCAWIRGSGNTIYFGEGSWLTVV.

This clone was seen a few times. V is TRBV29-1 and J is TRBJ2-7; D may be TRBD2 (5 bases). In germline, CDR1 is SQVTM, CDR2 ANQGSEA. Between the trimmed V and J ends, which lost 4 bases and 7 bases, there was a span of 17 bases. This CDR3 is built from 13 residues. The CDR3 DNA sequence: TGCAGCGTTGGGACTCCGGAGGTTGTTGAGCAGTACTTC. This encodes CSVGTPEVVEQYF.

The V gene is TRBV4-2, the J gene TRBJ2-3, with D perhaps matching TRBD2 (7 bases). CDR3 length equals 18 residues. From germline, CDR1 is LGHNA and CDR2 YNFKEQ. Trimming shortened V by 0 bases and J by 1 base, and 17 bases separated the two germline ends. In DNA, the CDR3 is TGTGCCAGCAGCCAAGATGTAAGGCGGGGGCTACGCACAGATACGCAGTATTTT. It yields the protein CASSQDVRRGLRTDTQYF.

This chain uses TRBV6-6 with TRBJ1-2, with a possible D match to TRBD1 (6 bases). Germline CDR1 is MNHNY and CDR2 is SVGAGI (reference sequence). This CDR3 region has 11 residues. The V end lost 6 bases, the J end lost 8 bases, and 10 bases lay between the germline ends. CDR3 region: CASSTGQGYTF. CDR3 nucleotides: TGTGCCAGCAGCACAGGGCAGGGCTACACCTTC.

The table lists this clone with a few counts. This chain uses TRBV6-6 with TRBJ1-1, with TRBD1 matching 8 bases. Per germline, CDR1 MNHNY and CDR2 SVGAGI (reference sequence). Trimming cost V 6 bases and J 5 bases; bases outside gene matches: 2. CDR3 length: 12 amino acids. CDR3 region: CASSWDRTEAFF. CDR3 sequence (DNA): TGTGCCAGCAGCTGGGACAGGACTGAAGCTTTCTTT.

The chain carries TRBV4-1 and TRBJ2-7; TRBD2 aligns across 11 bases. CDR3 length equals 16 residues. Germline V gene lookup returns CDR1 MGHRA and CDR2 YSYEKL. The trim removed 0 bases at V and 3 bases at J, leaving 4 bases unmatched. The CDR3 loop reads CASSQDRTSGGYEQYF. Here the CDR3 DNA reads TGCGCCAGCAGCCAAGATAGAACTAGCGGGGGCTACGAGCAGTACTTC.